This entry describes one TCR beta chain. One entry per CDR3 protein results from TCRdb running MiXCR on the PCR reads. The sample carries around 1,400 distinct CDR3 sequences, more than 40% recorded once. The CDR3 loop spans 18 amino acids. Germline assignment: CDR1 MNHNS and CDR2 SASEGT. With 1 base removed from V and 0 bases from J, the gap between germline ends came to 17 bases. The source of the sample is a study of immune characterization of retroperitoneal liposarcoma. Source material: tumor tissue. The source is a female donor with retroperitoneal liposarcoma. This chain connects TRBV6-1 to TRBJ2-3, with D possibly being TRBD1 (5 bases). CDR3 sequence: CASSEGFVFQGSTDTQYF. Here the CDR3 DNA reads TGTGCCAGCAGTGAAGGTTTTGTGTTTCAGGGAAGCACAGATACGCAGTATTTT.